This T cell receptor beta chain was identified in a study of T cells in Graves' hyperthyroidism and ophthalmopathy. Looking at the study overall: Peripheral blood was drawn at first diagnosis, prior to all treatment.

This clonotype was recorded at least ten times. Amplification targeted TCR beta CDR3 regions from RNA transcripts. HTBI primers were used for first-round RT-PCR of the TCR CDR3. TCRdb independently ran MiXCR on the multiplex PCR reads; one entry per CDR3 protein. The table has more than 500,000 distinct CDR3 sequences, around 16% seen once. The germline V gene encodes CDR1 SGDLS and CDR2 YYNGEE. The V gene end was trimmed by 5 bases and the J gene end by 2 bases; junction bases not matched to a gene: 7. CDR3 length equals 14 residues. Patients were excluded for uncontrolled infection, other autoimmune disease, pregnancy or lactation. Diagnoses used clinical symptoms, serum thyroxine and TRAb, thyroid ultrasound and orbital computed tomography.

The specimen was blood. This chain connects TRBV9 to TRBJ2-7, with 7 bases identical to TRBD2. The clonotype comes from a woman in her 30s with Graves' hyperthyroidism. CDR3 sequence reads: CASSPSGTAYEQYF. The CDR3 coding sequence is TGTGCCAGCAGTCCCAGCGGGACCGCCTACGAGCAGTACTTC.